This T cell receptor beta chain was profiled in a study of T cell repertoires in cytomegalovirus infection. Overall study findings and caveats: Cumulative frequency (of public TCR beta family members) identified carriers of CMV plus the relevant HLA. Ex vivo, HLA-C-restricted CMV-specific TCR beta clonotypes prevailed over the rest of the response.

This CDR3 comprises 15 residues. Trimming pared 1 base from V and 7 bases from J, leaving 15 bases between. CDR1 is SGDLS and CDR2 is YYNGEE in the germline V gene. From the reads, TCRdb called clonotypes with MiXCR, one entry per CDR3 protein. The table lists roughly 500,000 distinct CDR3 sequences, about 42% of them singletons. Remarks on this clonotype: What it binds is not known.

The sample in question was cultured PBMCs, obtained from culture after CMV antigen stimulation. The chain couples TRBV9 to TRBJ2-1; TRBD2 might be the D (6 bases). This TCR was recovered from a human donor in good health (CMV status not recorded). Some clones in this sample may be carry-over from other donors' samples. The CDR3: CASSVQGVAGNEQFF. CDR3 coding DNA: TGTGCCAGCAGCGTACAAGGGGTCGCGGGGAATGAGCAGTTCTTC.